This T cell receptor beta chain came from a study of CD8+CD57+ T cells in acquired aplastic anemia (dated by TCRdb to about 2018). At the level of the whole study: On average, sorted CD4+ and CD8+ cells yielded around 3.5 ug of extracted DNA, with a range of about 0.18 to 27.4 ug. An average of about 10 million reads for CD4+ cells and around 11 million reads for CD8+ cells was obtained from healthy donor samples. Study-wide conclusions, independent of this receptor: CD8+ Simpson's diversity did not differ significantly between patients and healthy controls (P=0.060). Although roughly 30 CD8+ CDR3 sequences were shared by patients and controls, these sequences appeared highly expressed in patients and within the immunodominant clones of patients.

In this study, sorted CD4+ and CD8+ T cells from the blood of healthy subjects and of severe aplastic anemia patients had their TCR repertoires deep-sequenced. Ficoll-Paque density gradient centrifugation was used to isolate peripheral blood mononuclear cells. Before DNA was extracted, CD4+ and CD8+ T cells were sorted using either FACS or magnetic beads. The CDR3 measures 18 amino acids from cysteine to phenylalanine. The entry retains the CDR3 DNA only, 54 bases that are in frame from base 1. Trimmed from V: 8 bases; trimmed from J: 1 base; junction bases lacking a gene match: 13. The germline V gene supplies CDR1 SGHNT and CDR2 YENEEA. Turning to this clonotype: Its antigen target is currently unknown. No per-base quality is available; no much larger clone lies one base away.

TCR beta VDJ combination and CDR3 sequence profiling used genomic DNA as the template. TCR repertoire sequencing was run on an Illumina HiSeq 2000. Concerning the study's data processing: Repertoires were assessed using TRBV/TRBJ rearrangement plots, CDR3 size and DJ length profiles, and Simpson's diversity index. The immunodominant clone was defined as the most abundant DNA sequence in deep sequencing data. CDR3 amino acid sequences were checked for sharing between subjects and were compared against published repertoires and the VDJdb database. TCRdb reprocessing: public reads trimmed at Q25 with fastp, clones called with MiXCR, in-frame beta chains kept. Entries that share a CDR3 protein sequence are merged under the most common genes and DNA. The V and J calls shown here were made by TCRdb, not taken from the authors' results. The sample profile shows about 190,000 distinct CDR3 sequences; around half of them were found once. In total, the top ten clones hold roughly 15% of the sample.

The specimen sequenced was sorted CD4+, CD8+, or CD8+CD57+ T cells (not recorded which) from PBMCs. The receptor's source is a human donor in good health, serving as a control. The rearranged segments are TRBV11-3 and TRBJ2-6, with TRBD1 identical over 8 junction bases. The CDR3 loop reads CASLPFDRGKSGANVLTF. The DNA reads TGTGCCAGCTTACCATTCGACAGGGGAAAGTCTGGGGCCAACGTCCTGACTTTC.